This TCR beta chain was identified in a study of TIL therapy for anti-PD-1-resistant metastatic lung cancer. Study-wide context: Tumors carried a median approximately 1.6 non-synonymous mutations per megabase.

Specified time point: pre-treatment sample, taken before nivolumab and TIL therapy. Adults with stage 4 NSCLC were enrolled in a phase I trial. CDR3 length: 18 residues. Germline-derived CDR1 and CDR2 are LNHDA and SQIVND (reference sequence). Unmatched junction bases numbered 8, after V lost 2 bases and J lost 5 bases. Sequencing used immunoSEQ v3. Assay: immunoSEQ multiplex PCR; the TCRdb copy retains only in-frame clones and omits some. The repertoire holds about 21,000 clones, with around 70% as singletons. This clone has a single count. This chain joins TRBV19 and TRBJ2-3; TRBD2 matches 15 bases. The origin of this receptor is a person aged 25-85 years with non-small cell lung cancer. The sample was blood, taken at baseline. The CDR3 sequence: CASSIRTSGGAGGDTQYF. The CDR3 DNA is TGTGCCAGTAGTATACGGACTAGCGGGGGGGCCGGAGGAGATACGCAGTATTTT. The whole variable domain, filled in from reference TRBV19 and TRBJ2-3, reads DGGITQSPKYLFRKEGQNVTLSCEQNLNHDAMYWYRQDPGQGLRLIYYSQIVNDFQKGDIAEGYSVSREKKESFPLTVTSAQKNPTAFYLCASSIRTSGGAGGDTQYFGPGTRLTVL.